The 8 T cell receptor beta chains in this list originate from one sample, sequenced in a study of Ad26.COV2.S vaccination and SARS-CoV-2 variants (dated by TCRdb to about 2021). This specimen's time point label, interpreted: individuals recovered from natural SARS-CoV-2 infection. Library generation was performed with the immunoSEQ multiplex PCR assay. As stored in TCRdb, this immuneACCESS dataset retains in-frame rearrangements with V and J assigned. A fraction of the clones does not appear; measured against another copy, unresolved V genes explain less than half of the discrepancy, and the remainder lacks a known reason. For this sample there are roughly 380,000 clones; around 92% appear just once. In total, the top ten clones hold 3% to 5% of the sample. Sequenced material: peripheral blood, taken after recovery from COVID-19. The receptors were sampled from a human donor who had recovered from COVID-19.

The rearrangement links TRBV6-5 to TRBJ1-1; TRBD1 is a possible D gene (5 bases). V lost 8 bases, J lost 3 bases, and 13 bases lay in between. Germline V gene data show CDR1 as MNHEY and CDR2 as SVGAGI. The CDR3 length is 13 residues. In nucleotides, the CDR3 is TGTGCCAGCTTCGGGGGTCGGGACACTGAAGCTTTCTTT. Its protein product is CASFGGRDTEAFF.

The rearrangement links TRBV6-5 to TRBJ1-6; D unclear. V lost 8 bases, J lost 8 bases, and 13 bases lay in between. CDR3 size: 13 residues. Germline CDR1 is MNHEY and CDR2 is SVGAGI. Here the CDR3 DNA reads TGTGCCAGCCACAACGTTAGGGATTCACCCCTCCACTTT. Protein product: CASHNVRDSPLHF.

The chain combines TRBV19 with TRBJ2-7, with 8 bases identical to TRBD2. Germline lookup yields CDR1 LNHDA and CDR2 SQIVND (reference sequence). With V trimmed by 7 bases and J by 0 bases, 11 bases remained unmatched. The CDR3 has 16 amino acids. CDR3 region: CASMGQRGTDSYEQYF. CDR3 nucleotide sequence: TGTGCCAGTATGGGTCAGCGGGGGACTGACTCCTACGAGCAGTACTTC. Combining the CDR3 with reference TRBV19 and TRBJ2-7 gives the whole variable domain DGGITQSPKYLFRKEGQNVTLSCEQNLNHDAMYWYRQDPGQGLRLIYYSQIVNDFQKGDIAEGYSVSREKKESFPLTVTSAQKNPTAFYLCASMGQRGTDSYEQYFGPGTRLTVT.

The rearrangement links TRBV27 to TRBJ1-1; D is undetermined. Germline loops: CDR1 MNHEY, CDR2 SMNVEV (reference sequence). Trimming left V 5 bases short and J 0 bases short, with 10 bases between. The CDR3 sequence is 14 residues long. DNA for the CDR3: TGTGCCAGCAGTCCTGTAGGACTGAACACTGAAGCTTTCTTT. It translates to CASSPVGLNTEAFF.

The V gene is TRBV7-8, the J gene TRBJ1-1; D uncertain. The CDR3 length is 14 residues. Trimming took 0 bases from V and 4 from J, leaving 9 bases between them. The V gene's germline CDR1 is SGHVS and CDR2 FQNEAQ. The CDR3: CASSLAGISTEAFF. The CDR3 nucleotides read TGTGCCAGCAGCTTAGCAGGGATAAGCACTGAAGCTTTCTTT.

This chain connects TRBV29-1 to TRBJ2-3, with TRBD2 as a possible D gene (6 bases). Trimming took off 7 bases at V and 0 bases at J, with 14 bases between the two ends. Germline loops: CDR1 SQVTM, CDR2 ANQGSEA. The CDR3 has 14 amino acids. CDR3 in amino acids: CSGRDLFSTDTQYF. CDR3 nucleotide sequence: TGCAGCGGGCGGGACCTCTTTAGCACAGATACGCAGTATTTT.

This clone was detected once. The chain employs TRBV6-5 and TRBJ2-3; weak D call: TRBD2 (5 bases). The V end was cut by 7 bases, the J end by 3 bases, with 8 bases between. CDR1 and CDR2 (germline): MNHEY, SVGAGI. The CDR3 is 12 residues long. The CDR3 region is CASTRRTDTQYF. The DNA of the CDR3 is TGTGCCAGCACCCGGAGGACAGATACGCAGTATTTT.

CDR3 protein: CASSQDRSSAANTEAFF. The CDR3, as DNA: TGCGCCAGCAGCCAAGATAGGAGTTCGGCCGCGAACACTGAAGCTTTCTTT. The chain uses TRBV4-1 and TRBJ1-1; D remains ambiguous. CDR3 length equals 17 residues. V lost 0 bases, J lost 1 base, and 15 bases lay in between. The germline gives CDR1 MGHRA, CDR2 YSYEKL.